The entry that follows covers one T cell receptor (beta chain) sequence. This entry belongs to a study of response to subunit inactivated influenza vaccine. Each CDR3 protein is one row after TCRdb ran MiXCR on the RT-PCR reads. This table holds about 520,000 distinct CDR3 sequences, about a tenth found once. This CDR3 has 13 amino acids. The ends lost 11 bases at V and 8 bases at J; junction bases unmatched: 11. CDR1 is ENHRY and CDR2 is SYGVKD in the germline V gene. This chain connects TRBV10-3 to TRBJ2-1, with 8 bases identical to TRBD2. This material consisted of PBMCs from blood, taken about 6 weeks after vaccination. The TCR comes from a man aged 50-59 years who received an inactivated influenza vaccine. The DNA for the CDR3 is TGTGCCTCCTCCACAGCGGGAGTGTATGAGCAGTTCTTC. This gives the protein CASSTAGVYEQFF.